Given below is one TCR beta chain in context. Here immunoSEQ multiplex PCR was the method, and the copy in TCRdb shows in-frame clones only, minus some. This sample has about 22,000 clones, with 80% to 85% found just once. The data stem from a study of blood T cell repertoires in COVID-19. Study at large: The samples span acute and convalescent COVID-19 from the United States, Italy and Spain.

Looked up from germline, CDR1 is DFQATT and CDR2 is SNEGSKA (reference sequence). This CDR3 has 10 residues. This receptor was taken from an elderly man with active or convalescent COVID-19. The sample was peripheral blood. J is TRBJ2-1 and V is TRBV20-1, with D possibly matching TRBD1 (5 bases). The DNA of the CDR3 is TGCGGGATTCAGGGTAATGAGCAGTTCTTC. Its translation: CGIQGNEQFF.